One sample yielded the 3 T cell receptor beta chains listed below, sequenced in a study of post-analysis software for immune sequencing data. Study observations and caveats: Roughly 5 TRBV segments (TRBV5-6, TRBV5-1 and TRBV20-1 among them) occurred more frequently in patients than in controls.

The library was made from cDNA and included unique molecular identifiers. TCRdb redid the calling of the PCR reads with MiXCR, one entry per CDR3 protein. The table lists 150,000 to 200,000 distinct CDR3 sequences, around 30% of them singletons. These receptors' targets are unknown. Sequencing was performed on blood. These receptors came from a girl aged 10 to 17 with multiple sclerosis.

Ten or more counts support this clonotype. The gene calls are TRBV12-3 or TRBV12-4 and TRBJ2-7; no firm D call. V dropped 3 bases and J dropped 3 bases, with 9 bases sitting between them. The CDR3 extends over 13 amino acids. CDR3 region: CASSFGPFYEQYF. DNA of the CDR3: TGTGCCAGCAGTTTTGGGCCGTTCTACGAGCAGTACTTC.

The V gene is TRBV5-5, the J gene TRBJ2-5, with TRBD2 matching 7 bases. The germline V gene encodes CDR1 SGHKS and CDR2 YYEKEE (reference sequence). CDR3 size: 15 residues. V trimming: 3 bases; J trimming: 4 bases; junction bases outside the gene matches: 9. CDR3 in amino acids: CASSWGGSQVETQYF. CDR3 DNA: TGTGCCAGCAGCTGGGGCGGGAGCCAAGTAGAGACCCAGTACTTC.

This clonotype has ten or more counts. The rearrangement uses TRBV12-3 or TRBV12-4 and TRBJ2-7; TRBD2 matches 7 bases. The V and J ends lost 6 bases and 3 bases, in that order; junction bases with no gene match: 11. The CDR3 totals 15 residues. As DNA, the CDR3 is TGTGCCAGCAGAATAGGACTAGGTTCGTACTACGAGCAGTACTTC. This encodes CASRIGLGSYYEQYF.